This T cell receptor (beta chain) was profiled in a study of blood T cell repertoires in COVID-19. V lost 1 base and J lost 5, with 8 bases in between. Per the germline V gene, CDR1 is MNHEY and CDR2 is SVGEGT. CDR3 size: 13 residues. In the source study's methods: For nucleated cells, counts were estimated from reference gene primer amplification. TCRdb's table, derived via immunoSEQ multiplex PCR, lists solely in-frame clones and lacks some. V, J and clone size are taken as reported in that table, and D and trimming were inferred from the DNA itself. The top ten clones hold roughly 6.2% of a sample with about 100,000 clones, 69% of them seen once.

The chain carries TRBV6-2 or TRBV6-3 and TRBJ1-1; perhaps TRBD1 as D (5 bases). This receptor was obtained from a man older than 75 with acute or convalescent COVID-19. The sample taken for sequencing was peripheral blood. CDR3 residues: CASSYFRETEAFF. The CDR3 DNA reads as TGTGCCAGCAGTTACTTCAGGGAAACTGAAGCTTTCTTT.